This TCR beta chain comes out of a study of cytotoxic CD8 clonotypes in ibrutinib-treated CLL. With cryopreserved PBMCs as the source, 1.5 to 2 micrograms of genomic DNA went to TCR beta libraries. The repertoire was sequenced with immunoSEQ multiplex PCR; TCRdb's copy has only in-frame clones and lacks some. Among roughly 250,000 clones listed, roughly 70% were seen once. Whole-study results and caveats: There were differences in sampling times between sustained-remission and progressing patients. Public clonotypes showed up rarely, and on treatment they shrank or held steady.

On this clone itself: Its antigen is as yet unknown.

Trimming removed 5 bases at V and 0 bases at J, with 17 bases between. CDR1 SGHDT and CDR2 YYEEEE come from the germline V gene. The CDR3 runs to 16 residues. The rearrangement uses TRBV5-6 and TRBJ1-1, with D perhaps matching TRBD1 (6 bases). The specimen comprised PBMCs, sampled after 24 months of ibrutinib treatment. The TCR originated in a human donor with chronic lymphocytic leukemia. For the CDR3, the DNA is TGTGCCAGCAGTCGTTCCACAGGGCTGGTGAACACTGAAGCTTTCTTT. It yields the protein CASSRSTGLVNTEAFF.